This TCR beta chain was sequenced in a study of Ad26.COV2.S vaccination and SARS-CoV-2 variants. In the study overall: As a participant in COV1001, the donor was in the Ad26.COV2.S trial arm.

The treatment was: 15 to 20 received Ad26.COV2.S at low or high dose, single or two shots; about 5 received placebo; per-sample allocation not given. Sampling took place 63 days after the first vaccine or placebo injection. Germline CDR1 reads LNHDA; CDR2 reads SQIVND (reference sequence). Trimming took 1 base from V and 2 from J, leaving 6 bases between them. The CDR3 covers 14 residues. Generated by immunoSEQ multiplex PCR, the TCRdb table keeps only in-frame clones and is missing some. This table holds roughly 240,000 clones, roughly 88% found once. This clonotype was sampled from a person aged 18-60 years who received the Ad26.COV2.S COVID-19 vaccine or a placebo. This chain joins TRBV19 and TRBJ2-1, with D unclear. The sequenced sample was peripheral blood, obtained in a trial of Ad26.COV2.S vaccine versus placebo. CDR3 sequence reads: CASSIAGPYNEQFF. CDR3 nucleotides: TGTGCCAGTAGTATAGCTGGGCCCTACAATGAGCAGTTCTTC.